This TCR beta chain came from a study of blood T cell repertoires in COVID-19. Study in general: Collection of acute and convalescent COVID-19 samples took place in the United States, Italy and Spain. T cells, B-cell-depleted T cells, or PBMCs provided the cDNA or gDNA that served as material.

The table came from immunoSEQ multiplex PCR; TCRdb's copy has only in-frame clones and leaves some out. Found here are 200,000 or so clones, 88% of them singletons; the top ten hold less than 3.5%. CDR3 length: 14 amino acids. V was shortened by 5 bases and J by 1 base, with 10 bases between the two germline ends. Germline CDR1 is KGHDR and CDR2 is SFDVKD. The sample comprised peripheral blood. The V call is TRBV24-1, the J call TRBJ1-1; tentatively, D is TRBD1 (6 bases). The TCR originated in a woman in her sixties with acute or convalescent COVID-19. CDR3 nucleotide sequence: TGTGCCACCAGTGGCAGGACAGAGAACACTGAAGCTTTCTTT. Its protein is CATSGRTENTEAFF.